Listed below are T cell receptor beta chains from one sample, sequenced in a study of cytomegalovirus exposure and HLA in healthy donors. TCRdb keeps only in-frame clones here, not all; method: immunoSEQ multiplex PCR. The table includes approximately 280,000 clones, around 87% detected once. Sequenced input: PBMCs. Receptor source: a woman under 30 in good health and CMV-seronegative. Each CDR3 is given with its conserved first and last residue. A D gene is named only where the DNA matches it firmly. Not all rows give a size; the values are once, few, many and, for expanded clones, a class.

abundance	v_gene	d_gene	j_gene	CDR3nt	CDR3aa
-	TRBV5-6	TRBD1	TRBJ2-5	TGTGCCAGCAGCCCCGGGACAGCAGAGACCCAGTACTTC	CASSPGTAETQYF
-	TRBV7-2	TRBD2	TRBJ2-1	TGTGCCAGCAGCTTAGATGCACTAGCGGGGTGGAATGAGCAGTTCTTC	CASSLDALAGWNEQFF
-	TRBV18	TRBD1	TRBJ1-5	TGTGCCAGCTCGACGACAGGGGGCTCAGAGCCCCAGCATTTT	CASSTTGGSEPQHF
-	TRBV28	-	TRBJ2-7	TGTGCCAGCAGTGTGGAGCAGGGGGGCTTCTACTTC	CASSVEQGGFYF
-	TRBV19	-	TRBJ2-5	TGTGCCAGTAGTCGAAGTGCAGGGTCACAAGAGACCCAGTACTTC	CASSRSAGSQETQYF
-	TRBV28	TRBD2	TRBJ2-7	TGTGCCAGCACCCCGGGCGCGGGAGTCCCCTACGAGCAGTACTTC	CASTPGAGVPYEQYF
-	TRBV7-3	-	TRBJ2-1	TGTGCCAGCAGCTTGAGGATGAACAATGAGCAGTTCTTC	CASSLRMNNEQFF
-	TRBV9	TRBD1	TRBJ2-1	TGTGCCAGCAGCGTAAACAGGGGAAATGAGCAGTTCTTC	CASSVNRGNEQFF
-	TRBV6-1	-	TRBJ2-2	TGTGCCAGCAGTGACGGATTCACCACAGGGTCCGGGGAGCTGTTTTTT	CASSDGFTTGSGELFF
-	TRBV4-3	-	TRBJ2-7	TGCGCCAGCAGCCAAGTCCAGGGAGGAAGCTACGAGCAGTACTTC	CASSQVQGGSYEQYF
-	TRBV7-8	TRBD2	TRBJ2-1	TGTGCCAGCAGCCCGACTAGCAGTGAGCAGTTCTTC	CASSPTSSEQFF
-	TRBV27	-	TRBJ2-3	TGTGCCAGCAGTTTCCGGCCCCACCGCGACGCGGTTGGTACGCAGTATTTT	CASSFRPHRDAVGTQYF
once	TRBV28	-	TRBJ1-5	TGTGCCAGCAGTTTAGGACAGATGGGTTATAGCAATCAGCCCCAGCATTTT	CASSLGQMGYSNQPQHF
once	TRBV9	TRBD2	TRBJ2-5	TGTGCCAGCAGCGTAGGGGTAGCGGGACAAGAGACCCAGTACTTC	CASSVGVAGQETQYF
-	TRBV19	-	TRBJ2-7	TGTGCCAGCCGTTCCACGGAGAGCCCCTACGAGCAGTACTTC	CASRSTESPYEQYF
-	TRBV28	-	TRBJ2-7	TGTGCCAGCAGTTTTTCAAGTACCGGGTACGAGCAGTACTTC	CASSFSSTGYEQYF
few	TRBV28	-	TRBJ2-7	TGTGCCAGCAGTGGCAACTACGAGCAGTACTTC	CASSGNYEQYF
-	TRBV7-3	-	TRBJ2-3	TGTGCCAGCAGTCGGACTAACACAGATACGCAGTATTTT	CASSRTNTDTQYF
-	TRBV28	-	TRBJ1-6	TGTGCCAGCAGTTCCGATACAGGGCTGGGGTCACCCCTCCACTTT	CASSSDTGLGSPLHF
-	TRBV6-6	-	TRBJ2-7	TGTGCCAGCACCGATGGGGGGTTTAGCTACGAGCAGTACTTC	CASTDGGFSYEQYF
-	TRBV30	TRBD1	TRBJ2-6	TGTGCCTGGAGTTACAGGACAGGCGCCCCGCCTGGGGCCAACGTCCTGACTTTC	CAWSYRTGAPPGANVLTF
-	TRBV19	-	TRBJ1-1	TGTGCCAGTAGTACCGAACAGGGATGGACTGAAGCTTTCTTT	CASSTEQGWTEAFF
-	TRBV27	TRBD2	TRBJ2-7	TGTGCCAGCAGTCCGAGCGGGAGAGGCTCCTACGAGCAGTACTTC	CASSPSGRGSYEQYF
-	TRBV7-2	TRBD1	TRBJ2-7	TGTGCCAGCAGCGCCACCCCGGACAGGGCCCACGAGCAGTACTTC	CASSATPDRAHEQYF
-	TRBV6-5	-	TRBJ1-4	TGTGCCAGCAGTGCCAGGGGTACCGGTGAAAAACTGTTTTTT	CASSARGTGEKLFF
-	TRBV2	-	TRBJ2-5	TGTGCCAGCACGCGCCTTCCGCAAGAGACCCAGTACTTC	CASTRLPQETQYF
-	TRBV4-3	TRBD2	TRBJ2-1	TGCGCCAGCAGCCAAGACAGCAATAGCGGGAGGGCATTCGCCTACAATGAGCAGTTCTTC	CASSQDSNSGRAFAYNEQFF
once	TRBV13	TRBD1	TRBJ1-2	TGTGCCAGCAGCCCGGGACAGGTCTATGGCTACACCTTC	CASSPGQVYGYTF
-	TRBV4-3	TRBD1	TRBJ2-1	TGCGCCAGCAGCCACATAACAGGGGATGAGCAGTTCTTC	CASSHITGDEQFF
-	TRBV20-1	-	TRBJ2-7	TGCAGTGCTAGACTAGCCCACGAGCAGTACTTC	CSARLAHEQYF
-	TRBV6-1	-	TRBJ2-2	TGTGCCAGCAGTGAACGGGGGTCCGGGGAGCTGTTTTTT	CASSERGSGELFF
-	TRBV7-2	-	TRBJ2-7	TGTGCCAGCAGCTTACGGCTAGCGACCGACGAGCAGTACTTC	CASSLRLATDEQYF
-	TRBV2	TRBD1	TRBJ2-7	TGTGCCAGCAGGGACCGGGACAGCTCCTACGAGCAGTACTTC	CASRDRDSSYEQYF
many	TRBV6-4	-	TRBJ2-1	TGTGCCAGCAGTGACTCGATAGACTCTCCTACCAATGAGCAGTTCTTC	CASSDSIDSPTNEQFF
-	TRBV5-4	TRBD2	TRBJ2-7	TGTGCCAGCAGCTCGAAACTAGCGGGAGAGCTGAACGAGCAGTACTTC	CASSSKLAGELNEQYF
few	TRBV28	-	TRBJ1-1	TGTGCCAGCAGCCCAGGGGACACTGAAGCTTTCTTT	CASSPGDTEAFF
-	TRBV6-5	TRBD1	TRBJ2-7	TGTGCCAGCAGTTACGAACAGGGGGCGTCCTACGAGCAGTACTTC	CASSYEQGASYEQYF